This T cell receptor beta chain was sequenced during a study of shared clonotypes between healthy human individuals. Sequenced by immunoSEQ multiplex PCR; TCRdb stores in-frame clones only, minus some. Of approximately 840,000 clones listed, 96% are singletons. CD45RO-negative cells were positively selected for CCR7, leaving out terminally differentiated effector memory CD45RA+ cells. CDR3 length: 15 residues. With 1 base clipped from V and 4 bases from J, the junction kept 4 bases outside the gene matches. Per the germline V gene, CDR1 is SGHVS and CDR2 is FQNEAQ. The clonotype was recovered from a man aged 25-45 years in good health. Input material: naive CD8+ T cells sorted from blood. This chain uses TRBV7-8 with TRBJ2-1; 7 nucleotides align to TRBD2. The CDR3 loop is CASSLGGSPYNEQFF. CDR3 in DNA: TGTGCCAGCAGCTTAGGCGGGAGCCCGTACAATGAGCAGTTCTTC.